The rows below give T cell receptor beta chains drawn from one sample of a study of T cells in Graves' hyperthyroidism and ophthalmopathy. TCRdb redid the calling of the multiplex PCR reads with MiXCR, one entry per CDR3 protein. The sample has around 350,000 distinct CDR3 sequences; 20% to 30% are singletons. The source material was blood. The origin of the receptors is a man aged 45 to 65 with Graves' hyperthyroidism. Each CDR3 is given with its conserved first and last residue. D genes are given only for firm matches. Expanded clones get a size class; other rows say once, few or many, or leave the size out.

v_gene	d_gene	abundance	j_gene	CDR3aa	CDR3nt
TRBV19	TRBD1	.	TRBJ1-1	CASSMNRGPTEAFF	TGTGCCAGTAGTATGAACAGGGGGCCCACTGAAGCTTTCTTT
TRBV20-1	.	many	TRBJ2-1	CSARPWGEQFF	TGCAGTGCTAGACCTTGGGGTGAGCAGTTCTTC
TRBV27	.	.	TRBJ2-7	CASSLSLGISEQYF	TGTGCCAGCAGTTTATCACTAGGTATAAGCGAGCAGTACTTC
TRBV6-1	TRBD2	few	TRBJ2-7	CASSEGLAGNSYEQYF	TGTGCCAGCAGTGAAGGGCTAGCGGGAAATTCCTACGAGCAGTACTTC
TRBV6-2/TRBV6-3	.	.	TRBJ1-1	CASYKGTYDRTNTEAFF	TGTGCCAGTTACAAGGGCACCTACGACAGGACGAACACTGAAGCTTTCTTT
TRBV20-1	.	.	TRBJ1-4	CSAREVEKLFF	TGCAGTGCTAGAGAAGTGGAAAAACTGTTTTTT
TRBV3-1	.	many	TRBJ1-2	CASSYSRGGFYGYTF	TGTGCCAGCAGCTACTCCAGGGGCGGTTTCTATGGCTACACCTTC
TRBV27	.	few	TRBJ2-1	CASRTHPGPYNEQFF	TGTGCCAGCAGAACCCATCCAGGCCCATACAATGAGCAGTTCTTC
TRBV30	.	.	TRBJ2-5	CAWSVGALKGETQYF	TGTGCCTGGAGTGTGGGGGCTTTAAAGGGAGAGACCCAGTACTTC
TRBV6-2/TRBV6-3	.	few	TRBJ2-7	CASRKQASEQYF	TGTGCCAGCAGGAAACAGGCATCCGAGCAGTACTTC
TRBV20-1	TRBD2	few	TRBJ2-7	CSAKGLAGVTEQYF	TGCAGTGCTAAGGGACTAGCGGGAGTGACCGAGCAGTACTTC
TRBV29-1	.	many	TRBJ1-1	CSVGRGRDTEAFF	TGCAGCGTTGGGCGGGGTCGGGACACTGAAGCTTTCTTT
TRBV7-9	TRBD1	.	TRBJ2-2	CASSRDRGPGELFF	TGTGCCAGCAGCCGGGACAGGGGGCCCGGGGAGCTGTTTTTT
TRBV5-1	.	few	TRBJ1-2	CASSLEGQKGGYTF	TGCGCCAGCAGCTTGGAGGGTCAGAAGGGAGGCTACACCTTC
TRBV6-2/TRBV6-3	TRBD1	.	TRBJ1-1	CASSAPRQGALTEAFF	TGTGCCAGCAGTGCCCCAAGACAGGGGGCGCTTACTGAAGCTTTCTTT